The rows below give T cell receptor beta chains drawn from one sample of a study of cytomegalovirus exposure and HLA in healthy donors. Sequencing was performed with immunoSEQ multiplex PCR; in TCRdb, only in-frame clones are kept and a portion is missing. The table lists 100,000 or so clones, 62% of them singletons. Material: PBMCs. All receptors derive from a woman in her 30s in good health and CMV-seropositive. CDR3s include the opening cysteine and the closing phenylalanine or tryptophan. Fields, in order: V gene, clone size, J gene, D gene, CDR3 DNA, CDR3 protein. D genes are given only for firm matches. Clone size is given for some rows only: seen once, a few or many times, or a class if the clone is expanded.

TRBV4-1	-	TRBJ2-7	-	TGCGCCAGCAGCCAAACTACAGGGTGGTACGAGCAGTACTTC	CASSQTTGWYEQYF
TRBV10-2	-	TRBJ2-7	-	TGCGCCAGCATCTGGGCGGGGACGCGCGAGCAGTACTTC	CASIWAGTREQYF
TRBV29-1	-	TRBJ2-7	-	TGCAGCGTCGGGACATCCCGCGAGCAGTACTTC	CSVGTSREQYF
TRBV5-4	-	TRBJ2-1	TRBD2	TGTGCCAGCAGCATAGGGACTAGCGGGGCGTACAATGAGCAGTTCTTC	CASSIGTSGAYNEQFF
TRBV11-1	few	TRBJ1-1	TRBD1	TGTGCCAGCAGCTTTTACAGGGGAACGAACACTGAAGCTTTCTTT	CASSFYRGTNTEAFF
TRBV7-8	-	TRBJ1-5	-	TGTGCCAGCAGATTGGAGGCGGGGGGCAGGAGCAATCAGCCCCAGCATTTT	CASRLEAGGRSNQPQHF
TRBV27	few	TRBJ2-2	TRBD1	TGTGCCAGCAGTTCCAGGGGGTCGGGGGAGCTGTTTTTT	CASSSRGSGELFF
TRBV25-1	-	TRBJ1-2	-	TGTGCCAGCAGTGAATCCCAGGCAGGGGACTATGGCTACACCTTC	CASSESQAGDYGYTF
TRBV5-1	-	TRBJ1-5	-	TGCGCCAGCAGCTTGCGTCCGGGGAGCAATCAGCCCCAGCATTTT	CASSLRPGSNQPQHF
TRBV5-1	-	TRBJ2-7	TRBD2	TGCGCCAGCAGGCCAACTAGCGGGGGGTACGAGCAGTACTTC	CASRPTSGGYEQYF
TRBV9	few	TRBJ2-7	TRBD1	TGTGCCAGCAGCGCCACAATTACAGGGGAAGCCCACGAGCAGTACTTC	CASSATITGEAHEQYF
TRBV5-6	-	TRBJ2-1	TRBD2	TGTGCCAGCAGCGCGACTAGCGGGGGCCCCTACAATGAGCAGTTCTTC	CASSATSGGPYNEQFF
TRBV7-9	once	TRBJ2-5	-	TGTGCCAGCAGCTTCCTGGGGCGAGTCCAAGAGACCCAGTACTTC	CASSFLGRVQETQYF
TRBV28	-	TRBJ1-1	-	TGTGCCAGCAGCCCTACCGATAGGAACACTGAAGCTTTCTTT	CASSPTDRNTEAFF
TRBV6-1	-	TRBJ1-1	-	TGTGCCAGCAGTGAATGGTCGGCAGGGCACAGTGAAGCTTTCTTT	CASSEWSAGHSEAFF
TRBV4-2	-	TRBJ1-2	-	TGTGCCAGCAGCCCGACGGGTGGCCTGAACTATGGCTACACCTTC	CASSPTGGLNYGYTF
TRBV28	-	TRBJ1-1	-	TGTGCCAGCAGTTTACCAAACACTGAAGCTTTCTTT	CASSLPNTEAFF
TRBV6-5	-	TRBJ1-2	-	TGTGCCAGCAGGTCTGCCAGGGAATTTAACTATGGCTACACCTTC	CASRSAREFNYGYTF
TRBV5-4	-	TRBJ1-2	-	TGTGCCAGCAGCTCTGATTCTCCGACAGGTTCCTATGGCTACACCTTC	CASSSDSPTGSYGYTF
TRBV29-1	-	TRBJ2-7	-	TGCAGCGTTGGCTCCTACGAGCAGTACTTC	CSVGSYEQYF
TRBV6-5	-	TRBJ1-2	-	TGTGCCAGCAGCCCATCCTACGGAGGGGACTATGGCTACACCTTC	CASSPSYGGDYGYTF
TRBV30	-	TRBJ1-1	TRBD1	TGTGCCTGGAGTAGACTGGGACAGGGAGAAGCTTTCTTT	CAWSRLGQGEAFF
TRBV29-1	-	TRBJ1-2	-	TGCAGCGTTGCGGGGTACTATGGCTACACCTTC	CSVAGYYGYTF
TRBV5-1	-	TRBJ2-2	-	TGCGCCAGCAGCCTCCTATCGAACACCGGGGAGCTGTTTTTT	CASSLLSNTGELFF
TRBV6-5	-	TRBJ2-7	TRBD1	TGTGCCAGCAGTTACGGGACAGGGTTTTTAGGGGTCGAGCAGTACTTC	CASSYGTGFLGVEQYF
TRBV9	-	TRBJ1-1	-	TGTGCCAGCAGCACCCACATGAACACTGAAGCTTTCTTT	CASSTHMNTEAFF
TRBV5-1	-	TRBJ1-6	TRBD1	TGCGCCAGCAGCAGGGACAGGGCAGTCTCACCCCTCCACTTT	CASSRDRAVSPLHF
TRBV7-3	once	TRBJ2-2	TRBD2	TGTGCCAGCAGCCCCCGCTTAGCGGGCACCGGGGAGCTGTTTTTT	CASSPRLAGTGELFF
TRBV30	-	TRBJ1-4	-	TGTGCCTGGAGCACTGGTTTTGTAAAACTGTTTTTT	CAWSTGFVKLFF
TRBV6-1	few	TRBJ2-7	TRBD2	TGTGCCAGTTCGGGACTAGCGGGATCCGAGCAGTACTTC	CASSGLAGSEQYF
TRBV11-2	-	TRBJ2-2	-	TGTGCCAGCAGCTACAGCTCGGGGAAGCCCAGTACCGGGGAGCTGTTTTTT	CASSYSSGKPSTGELFF
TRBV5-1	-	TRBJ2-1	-	TGCGCCAGCAGCTTTGGAAACAGCTACAATGAGCAGTTCTTC	CASSFGNSYNEQFF
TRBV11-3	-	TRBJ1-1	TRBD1	TGTGCCAGCAGCTTAGTGGACAGGGGGCAAGCTTTCTTT	CASSLVDRGQAFF
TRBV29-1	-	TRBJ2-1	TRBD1	TGCAGCGAGAGTGGGACAGCCTACAATGAGCAGTTCTTC	CSESGTAYNEQFF
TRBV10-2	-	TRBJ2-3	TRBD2	TGCGCCAGCAGTGATACTAGCGGGGGATTAGATACGCAGTATTTT	CASSDTSGGLDTQYF
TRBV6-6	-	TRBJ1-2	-	TGTGCCAGCAGTTCAGGGAACTATGGCTACACCTTC	CASSSGNYGYTF
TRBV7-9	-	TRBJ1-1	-	TGTTCCAGCACCAATCCTACGACTGAAGCTTTCTTT	CSSTNPTTEAFF
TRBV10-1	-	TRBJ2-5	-	TGCGCCAGCAGTGAGTCGACGGAACCGAACACTGGGCCCCAGTACTTC	CASSESTEPNTGPQYF
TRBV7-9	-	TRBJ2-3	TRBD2	TGTTCCAGCAGCCCGCTAGCGGGGGGTGGGCGTACAGATACGCAGTATTTT	CSSSPLAGGGRTDTQYF
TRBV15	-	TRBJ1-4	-	TGTGCCACCAAACCCGACAGTACAGAAGAAAAACTGTTTTTT	CATKPDSTEEKLFF
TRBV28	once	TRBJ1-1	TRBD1	TGTGCCAGCACCGCCTTCTTAGGGACAGGGGGCAATGAAGCTTTCTTT	CASTAFLGTGGNEAFF
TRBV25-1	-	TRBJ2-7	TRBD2	TGTGCCAGCAGTGATCATAGCGGGGGGGCCTACGAGCAGTACTTC	CASSDHSGGAYEQYF
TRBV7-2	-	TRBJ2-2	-	TGTGCCAGCAGCTTATCAAGCGTGGCCGGGGAGCTGTTTTTT	CASSLSSVAGELFF
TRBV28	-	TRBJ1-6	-	TGTGCCAGCAGGATACCCGGGACATCGTTTAGCTCCTATAATTCACCCCTCCACTTT	CASRIPGTSFSSYNSPLHF
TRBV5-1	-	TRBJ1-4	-	TGCGCCAGCAGCTTAGAGGCCGGCCCTTATGAAAAACTGTTTTTT	CASSLEAGPYEKLFF
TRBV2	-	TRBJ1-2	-	TGTGCCAGCTCAGTCATGGGGGACTCAGCAAGGGGCTACACCTTC	CASSVMGDSARGYTF
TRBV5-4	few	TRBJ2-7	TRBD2	TGTGCCAGCAGCGTTCGGGGGGGTTCCCTTTACGAGCAGTACTTC	CASSVRGGSLYEQYF
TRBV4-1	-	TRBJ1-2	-	TGCGCCAGCAGCCAAGATAGCCGGACAGTCTATGGCTACACCTTC	CASSQDSRTVYGYTF
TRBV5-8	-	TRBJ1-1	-	TGTGCCAGCAGCTTCAGGGCGGATTTCACTGAAGCTTTCTTT	CASSFRADFTEAFF
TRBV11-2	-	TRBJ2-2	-	TGTGCCAGCAGCTGGACGGGACTCTTTACCGGGGAGCTGTTTTTT	CASSWTGLFTGELFF